Sequencing of this TCR beta chain was carried out in a study of T cells in narcolepsy. Using immunoSEQ multiplex PCR, the repertoire was profiled, and TCRdb retains in-frame clones only, with some absent. The sample shows 34,000 or so clones, 65% to 85% of them seen only once. Deletions cut 2 bases from V and 10 bases from J, with 12 bases between. The CDR3 totals 13 residues. From germline, CDR1 is ENHRY and CDR2 SYGVKD. Comments on this clone: What it binds is not known.

General study findings and limits: Comparing one patient's CSF and blood CD4+ clonotypes highlighted HCRT- and TRIB2-specific autoreactive clonotypes. Autoreactive clonotypes reportedly recurred in blood of same and different patients, not controls.

The TCR comes from a human donor in good health. The chain is built from TRBV10-3 and TRBJ2-1; unclear D gene. Sequences were obtained from memory (CD45RA-) CD4+ T cells from blood. For the CDR3, the DNA is TGTGCCATCAGTGAGGGTCCCCTTGTGGAGCAGTTCTTC. Its translation is CAISEGPLVEQFF.